This TCR beta chain originates from a study of cytomegalovirus exposure and HLA in healthy donors. Study background: Tens of millions of unique TCR sequences came from HLA-typed donors in an early release.

The primer mix had 60 Vbeta and 13 Jbeta primers. Profiled with immunoSEQ multiplex PCR; TCRdb holds only in-frame clones, not every one. Found here are around 90,000 clones, around three quarters of them singletons; the top ten hold 0.57%. The sequencing input was PBMCs. This clonotype was sampled from a man aged 25-40 years in good health and CMV-seronegative.

CDR3 protein: CASSGKYRGPEAFF. The CDR3 DNA sequence: TGTGCCAGCAGTGGGAAGTATAGGGGGCCTGAAGCTTTCTTT. V usage is TRBV6-1 and J usage is TRBJ1-1; 7 nucleotides match TRBD1. The CDR3 covers 14 residues. Trimming took 4 bases from V and 6 from J; bases not matched to a gene: 8. Germline V gives CDR1 MNHNS, CDR2 SASEGT.